This T cell receptor beta chain was sequenced for a study of T-cell memory formation after mild COVID-19. Trimming removed 7 bases from V and 0 bases from J, with 4 bases in between. This CDR3 has 13 residues. Germline V gives CDR1 LNHDA, CDR2 SQIVND (reference sequence). The sample holds many counts of this clonotype. MiXCR was run by TCRdb on the 5' RACE reads, yielding one entry per CDR3 protein. The data show 350,000 to 550,000 distinct CDR3 sequences, roughly 18% seen once. This sequence joins TRBV19 and TRBJ2-6, with unresolved D. The specimen sequenced was PBMCs or a T cell subset sorted from them (not recorded which). The clonotype was recovered from a man in his late teens or twenties who had mild COVID-19 (a few samples of this study predate the infection). Cell type and time point are not known. The CDR3 region has the DNA TGTGCCAGTACCATCTCTGGGGCCAACGTCCTGACTTTC. Translation gives CASTISGANVLTF.